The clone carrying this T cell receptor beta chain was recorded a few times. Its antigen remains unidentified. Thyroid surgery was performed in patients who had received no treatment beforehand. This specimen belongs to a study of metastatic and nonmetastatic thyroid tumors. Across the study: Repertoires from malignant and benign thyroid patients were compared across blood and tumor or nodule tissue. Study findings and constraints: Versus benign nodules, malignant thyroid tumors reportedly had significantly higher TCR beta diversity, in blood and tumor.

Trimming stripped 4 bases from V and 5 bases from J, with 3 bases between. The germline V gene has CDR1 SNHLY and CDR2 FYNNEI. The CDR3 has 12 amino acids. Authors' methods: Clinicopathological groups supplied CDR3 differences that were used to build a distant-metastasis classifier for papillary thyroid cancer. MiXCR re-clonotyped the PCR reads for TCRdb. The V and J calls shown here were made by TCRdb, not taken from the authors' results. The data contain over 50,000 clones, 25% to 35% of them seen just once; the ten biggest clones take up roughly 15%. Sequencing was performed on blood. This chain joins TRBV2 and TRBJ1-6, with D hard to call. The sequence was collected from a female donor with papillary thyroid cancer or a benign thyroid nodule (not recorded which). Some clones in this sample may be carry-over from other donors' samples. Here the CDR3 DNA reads TGTGCCAGCAGTGGAGATAATTCACCCCTCCACTTT. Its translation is CASSGDNSPLHF.